This passage covers 25 T cell receptor beta chains from one sample sequenced in a study of T-cell reconstitution after alpha-beta-depleted transplantation in children. The library targeted TCRbeta and was prepared with unique molecular identifiers. TCRdb independently ran MiXCR on the PCR reads; one entry per CDR3 protein. The sample lists about 47,000 distinct CDR3 sequences; around 50% were seen once. This specimen consisted of peripheral blood, obtained before TCRalphabeta/CD19-depleted stem cell transplant. The source of these receptors is a boy in the first two years of life with SCID, due to receive a stem cell transplant.

This clonotype has more than one count but fewer than ten. V gene TRBV6-5 combines with J gene TRBJ2-5; a possible D gene is TRBD2 (5 bases). The CDR3 totals 13 residues. Deletions cut 2 bases from V and 3 bases from J, with 7 bases between. Germline V gives CDR1 MNHEY, CDR2 SVGAGI. The CDR3 loop is CASSYGEKETQYF. CDR3 nucleotide sequence: TGTGCCAGCAGTTACGGGGAGAAAGAGACCCAGTACTTC.

CDR3: CASTLTNLIETQYF. DNA for the CDR3: TGTGCCAGCACCCTGACTAACCTGATAGAGACCCAGTACTTC. The chain links TRBV12-3 or TRBV12-4 to TRBJ2-5, with a weak D call TRBD2 (5 bases). Trimming cost V 7 bases and J 4 bases, with 16 bases left between them. CDR3 length equals 14 residues.

This chain connects TRBV20-1 to TRBJ2-7; TRBD1 might be the D (7 bases). This CDR3 comprises 14 residues. The germline V gene has CDR1 DFQATT and CDR2 SNEGSKA (reference sequence). The V end lost 6 bases, the J end lost 0 bases, and 15 bases lay between the germline ends. Written as DNA, the CDR3 is TGCAGTGCCCCTCTCAGGGGGGTCTCCTACGAGCAGTACTTC. Translation gives CSAPLRGVSYEQYF.

A few counts support this clonotype. The chain is built from TRBV12-3 or TRBV12-4 and TRBJ2-7; D is tentatively TRBD1 or TRBD2 (5 bases each). The CDR3 loop spans 14 amino acids. V gave up 3 bases and J gave up 1 base, with 10 bases separating them. CDR3 protein: CASSFRDRSYEQYF. The CDR3 bases are TGTGCCAGCAGTTTTCGGGACCGATCCTACGAGCAGTACTTC.

J is TRBJ2-5 and V is TRBV15, with a possible D match to TRBD2 (5 bases). Germline lookup yields CDR1 LNHNV and CDR2 YYDKDF (reference sequence). V was shortened by 5 bases and J by 10 bases, with 20 bases between the two germline ends. This CDR3 comprises 14 residues. In DNA, the CDR3 is TGTGCCACCAGCCCCCCTCCCGCGGCGGGCGGCCAGTACTTC. Its protein is CATSPPPAAGGQYF.

This clonotype was picked up a small number of times. V usage is TRBV7-9 and J usage is TRBJ2-7, with D hard to call. Germline lookup yields CDR1 SEHNR and CDR2 FQNEAQ (reference sequence). This CDR3 is built from 11 residues. Trimming removed 2 bases at V and 9 bases at J, with 8 bases between. The chain's CDR3 is CASSLRNAQYF. DNA of the CDR3: TGTGCCAGCAGCTTAAGGAACGCGCAGTACTTC.

The chain recombines TRBV12-3 or TRBV12-4 with TRBJ2-1; D remains ambiguous. The ends were cut back, 3 bases at V and 5 bases at J, with 5 bases in the middle. This CDR3 spans 12 amino acids. The CDR3 region is CASSFRNNEQFF. CDR3 DNA: TGTGCCAGCAGTTTTAGGAACAATGAGCAGTTCTTC.

The rearrangement joins TRBV6-2 or TRBV6-3 to TRBJ2-7, with a weak D call TRBD1 (6 bases). The germline CDR1 and CDR2 sequences are MNHEY and SVGEGT. V was clipped by 3 bases and J by 5 bases, with 23 bases between them. The CDR3 sequence is 17 residues long. CDR3: CASSYYNGPTGIHEQYF. CDR3 DNA sequence: TGTGCCAGCAGTTATTACAACGGGCCTACAGGGATCCACGAGCAGTACTTC.

The chain uses TRBV20-1 and TRBJ2-7; the D gene is possibly TRBD2 (6 bases). Germline loops: CDR1 DFQATT, CDR2 SNEGSKA (reference sequence). V lost 5 bases, J lost 6 bases, and 11 bases lay in between. The CDR3 spans 11 residues. The CDR3 sequence: CSAREKVEQYF. Written as DNA, the CDR3 is TGCAGTGCTCGGGAGAAGGTCGAGCAGTACTTC.

V and J are TRBV28 and TRBJ1-2; D is unresolved. V was shortened by 6 bases and J by 2 bases, with 7 bases between the two germline ends. The germline gives CDR1 MDHEN, CDR2 SYDVKM. The CDR3 contains 12 residues. This chain's CDR3 is CASSPPNYGYTF. DNA for the CDR3: TGTGCCAGCAGCCCGCCCAACTATGGCTACACCTTC.

V gene TRBV12-3 or TRBV12-4 combines with J gene TRBJ2-3, with 9 bases lining up with TRBD2. The ends lost 6 bases at V and 5 bases at J; junction bases unmatched: 12. This CDR3 is 16 amino acids long. Here the CDR3 reads CASSLSGGPTLDTQYF. The DNA for the CDR3 is TGTGCCAGCAGCCTAAGCGGGGGGCCTACCTTAGATACGCAGTATTTT.

V is TRBV11-3 and J is TRBJ2-3; 10 bases fit TRBD2. CDR3 length: 14 amino acids. V was clipped by 5 bases and J by 4 bases; unmatched bases: 3. The germline V gene encodes CDR1 SGHNT and CDR2 YENEEA. CDR3 in DNA: TGTGCCAGCAGCCAGGGACTAGCGTCAGATACGCAGTATTTT. This sequence encodes CASSQGLASDTQYF.

The V and J genes are TRBV5-1 and TRBJ1-1; D is unclear. The CDR3 extends over 13 amino acids. Germline-derived CDR1 and CDR2 are SGHRS and YFSETQ. Trimming stripped 0 bases from V and 4 bases from J, with 7 bases between. In DNA, the CDR3 is TGCGCCAGCAGCTTGGCGTCGGGCACTGAAGCTTTCTTT. Amino acid sequence: CASSLASGTEAFF.

The chain recombines TRBV6-2 or TRBV6-3 with TRBJ2-7; tentative D call: TRBD1 (6 bases). V gave up 6 bases and J gave up 1 base, with 16 bases separating them. This CDR3 comprises 15 residues. Germline V gene lookup returns CDR1 MNHEY and CDR2 SVGEGT. This CDR3 is CASRRGQLGSYEQYF. The CDR3, as DNA: TGTGCCAGCAGACGCGGACAGCTGGGGTCCTACGAGCAGTACTTC.

The DNA for the CDR3 is TGTGCCAGCAGACGCGCCGGGGGCCGTGGAGAGACCCAGTACTTC. Residues: CASRRAGGRGETQYF. The chain combines TRBV7-9 with TRBJ2-5, with D possibly called TRBD1 or TRBD2 (6 bases each). The length of the CDR3 is 15 residues. V was trimmed by 6 bases and J by 4 bases, leaving 18 bases between them. Germline values: CDR1 SEHNR, CDR2 FQNEAQ (reference sequence).

At least ten counts were recorded for this clonotype. J is TRBJ2-3 and V is TRBV27; a possible D gene is TRBD2 (5 bases). The CDR3 consists of 13 residues. Germline CDR1 is MNHEY and CDR2 is SMNVEV (reference sequence). Trimming removed 6 bases from V and 3 bases from J, with 10 bases in between. DNA for the CDR3: TGTGCCAGCAGGGAGGCGGCTACAGATACGCAGTATTTT. Protein: CASREAATDTQYF.

This clonotype was observed a few times. J is TRBJ2-2 and V is TRBV20-1; perhaps TRBD2 as D (6 bases). The V end lost 3 bases, the J end lost 4 bases, and 15 bases lay between the germline ends. CDR3 length equals 15 residues. Germline V CDR1 and CDR2: DFQATT, SNEGSKA (reference sequence). The CDR3 sequence is CSARVTSTGTGELFF. The CDR3, as DNA: TGCAGTGCTAGGGTCACTAGCACGGGCACCGGGGAGCTGTTTTTT.

This clonotype ranks as medium-sized. The chain has TRBV15 and TRBJ1-4; D possibly corresponds to TRBD1 (6 bases). This CDR3 is 15 amino acids long. V shed 6 bases and J shed 11 bases, with 22 bases lying between them. Germline CDR1 LNHNV, CDR2 YYDKDF (reference sequence). The CDR3 DNA sequence: TGTGCCACCAGTTTCTTCAAGGGGGTAGGAGCGAAACTGTTTTTT. It encodes CATSFFKGVGAKLFF.

The chain employs TRBV29-1 and TRBJ2-7; TRBD1 is a possible D gene (5 bases). Germline-derived CDR1 and CDR2 are SQVTM and ANQGSEA. Trimming took off 6 bases at V and 3 bases at J, with 12 bases between the two ends. CDR3 length equals 12 residues. CDR3 DNA: TGCAGCGTCGCGAAAAGGGGCTACGAGCAGTACTTC. Protein sequence: CSVAKRGYEQYF.

The chain joins TRBV9 to TRBJ2-7; no definite D call. This CDR3 contains 15 residues. Germline loops: CDR1 SGDLS, CDR2 YYNGEE. V was cut by 0 bases and J by 5 bases, with 15 bases left in between. The CDR3 nucleotides are TGTGCCAGCAGCGTAGGAGGCAGATTTACCCACGAGCAGTACTTC. Its protein is CASSVGGRFTHEQYF.

Only a few counts were recorded for this clonotype. The chain uses TRBV5-4 and TRBJ1-1; D not resolved. From germline, CDR1 is SGHNT and CDR2 YYREEE (reference sequence). The CDR3 runs 14 residues. V was cut by 0 bases and J by 5 bases, with 11 bases left in between. CDR3 coding DNA: TGTGCCAGCAGCTTGGCGTCGGTAGGTACTGAAGCTTTCTTT. Protein sequence: CASSLASVGTEAFF.

The chain links TRBV27 to TRBJ2-2; D gene uncertain. The CDR3 length is 14 residues. The germline CDR1 and CDR2 sequences are MNHEY and SMNVEV (reference sequence). The V end was cut by 5 bases, the J end by 1 base, with 8 bases between. The CDR3 reads CASSPTGNTGELFF. DNA for the CDR3: TGTGCCAGCAGTCCAACGGGGAACACCGGGGAGCTGTTTTTT.

This sequence joins TRBV11-2 and TRBJ2-1, with 8 bases lining up with TRBD1. This CDR3 spans 16 amino acids. The germline V gene has CDR1 SGHAT and CDR2 FQNNGV. V lost 5 bases to trimming and J lost 4 bases; unmatched junction nucleotides: 10. In nucleotides, the CDR3 is TGTGCCAGCAGCCCTGGAAAATGGACAGGGTACAATGAGCAGTTCTTC. Translating it yields CASSPGKWTGYNEQFF. Filled out from reference TRBV11-2 and TRBJ2-1, the complete variable domain reads EAGVAQSPRYKIIEKRQSVAFWCNPISGHATLYWYQQILGQGPKLLIQFQNNGVVDDSQLPKDRFSAERLKGVDSTLKIQPAKLEDSAVYLCASSPGKWTGYNEQFFGPGTRLTVL.

This clonotype was recorded a few times. The chain employs TRBV15 and TRBJ2-4; 8 positions match TRBD1. This CDR3 has 16 amino acids. The V and J ends lost 0 bases and 6 bases, in that order; junction bases with no gene match: 7. Germline V gene lookup returns CDR1 LNHNV and CDR2 YYDKDF (reference sequence). The CDR3 is CATSRDVGTGPNIQYF. CDR3 DNA sequence: TGTGCCACCAGCAGAGATGTCGGGACAGGCCCAAACATTCAGTACTTC.

This CDR3 is CSSQQPGQGDTGELFF. CDR3 DNA: TGCAGTTCCCAGCAACCGGGACAGGGCGACACCGGGGAGCTGTTTTTT. The chain uses TRBV20-1 and TRBJ2-2, with 9 bases lining up with TRBD1. The V gene's germline CDR1 is DFQATT and CDR2 SNEGSKA (reference sequence). V trimming: 8 bases; J trimming: 3 bases; junction bases outside the gene matches: 13. The CDR3 is 16 amino acids.